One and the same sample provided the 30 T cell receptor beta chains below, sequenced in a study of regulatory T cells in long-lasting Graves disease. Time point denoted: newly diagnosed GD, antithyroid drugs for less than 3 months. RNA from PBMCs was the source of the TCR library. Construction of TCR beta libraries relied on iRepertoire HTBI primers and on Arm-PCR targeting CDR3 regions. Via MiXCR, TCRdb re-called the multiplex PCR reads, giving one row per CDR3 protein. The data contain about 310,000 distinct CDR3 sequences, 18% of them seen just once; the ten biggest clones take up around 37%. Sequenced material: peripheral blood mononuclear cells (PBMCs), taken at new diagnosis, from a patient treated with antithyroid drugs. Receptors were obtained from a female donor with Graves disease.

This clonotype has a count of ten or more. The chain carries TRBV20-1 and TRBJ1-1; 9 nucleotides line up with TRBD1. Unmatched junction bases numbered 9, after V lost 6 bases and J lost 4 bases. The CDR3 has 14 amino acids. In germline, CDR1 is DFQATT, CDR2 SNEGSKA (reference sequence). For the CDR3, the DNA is TGCAGTGCCCGGGCGACAGGGGGGCCCACTGAAGCTTTCTTT. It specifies CSARATGGPTEAFF.

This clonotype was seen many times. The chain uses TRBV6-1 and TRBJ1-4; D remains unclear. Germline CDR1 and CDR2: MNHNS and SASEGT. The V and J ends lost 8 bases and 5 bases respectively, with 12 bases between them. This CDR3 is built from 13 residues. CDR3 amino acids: CASVTIGNEKLFF. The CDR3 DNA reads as TGTGCCAGCGTAACCATCGGCAATGAAAAACTGTTTTTT.

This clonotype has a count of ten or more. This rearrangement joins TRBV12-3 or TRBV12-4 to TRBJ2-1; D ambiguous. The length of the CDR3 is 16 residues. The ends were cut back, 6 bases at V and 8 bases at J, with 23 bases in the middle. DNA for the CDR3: TGTGCCAGCAGCCTTCCCCCGGCGCCCCCTGGGGATGAGCAGTTCTTC. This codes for CASSLPPAPPGDEQFF.

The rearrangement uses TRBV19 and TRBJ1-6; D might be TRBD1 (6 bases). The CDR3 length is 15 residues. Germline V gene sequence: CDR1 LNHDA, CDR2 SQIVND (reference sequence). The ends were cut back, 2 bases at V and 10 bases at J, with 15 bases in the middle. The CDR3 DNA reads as TGTGCCAGTAGTATAAGGGGGGGCGCTCGGTCACCCCTCCACTTT. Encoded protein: CASSIRGGARSPLHF.

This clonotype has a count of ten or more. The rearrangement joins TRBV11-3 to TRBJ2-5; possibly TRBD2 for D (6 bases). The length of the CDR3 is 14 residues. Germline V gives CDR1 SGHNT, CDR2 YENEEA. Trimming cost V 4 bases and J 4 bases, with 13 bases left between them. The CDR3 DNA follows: TGTGCCAGCAGCTGGGGACTTTCCGGAGAGACCCAGTACTTC. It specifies CASSWGLSGETQYF.

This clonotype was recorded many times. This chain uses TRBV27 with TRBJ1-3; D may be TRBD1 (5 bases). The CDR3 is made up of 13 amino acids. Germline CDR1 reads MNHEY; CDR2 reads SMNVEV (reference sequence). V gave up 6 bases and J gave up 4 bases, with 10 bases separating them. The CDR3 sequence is CASRPAGGNTIYF. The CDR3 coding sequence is TGTGCCAGCAGACCCGCAGGGGGAAACACCATATATTTT.

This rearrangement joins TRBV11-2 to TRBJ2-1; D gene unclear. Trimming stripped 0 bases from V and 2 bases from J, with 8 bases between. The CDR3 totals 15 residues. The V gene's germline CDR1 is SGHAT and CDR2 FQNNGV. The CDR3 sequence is CASSLEVGPYNEQFF. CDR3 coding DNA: TGTGCCAGCAGCTTAGAGGTAGGGCCCTACAATGAGCAGTTCTTC.

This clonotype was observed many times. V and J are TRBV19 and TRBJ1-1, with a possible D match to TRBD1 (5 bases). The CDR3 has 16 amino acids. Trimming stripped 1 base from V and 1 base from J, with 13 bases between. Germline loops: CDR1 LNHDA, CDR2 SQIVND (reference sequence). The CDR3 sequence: CASSIGQGGENTEAFF. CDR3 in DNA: TGTGCCAGTAGTATAGGTCAGGGTGGGGAGAACACTGAAGCTTTCTTT.

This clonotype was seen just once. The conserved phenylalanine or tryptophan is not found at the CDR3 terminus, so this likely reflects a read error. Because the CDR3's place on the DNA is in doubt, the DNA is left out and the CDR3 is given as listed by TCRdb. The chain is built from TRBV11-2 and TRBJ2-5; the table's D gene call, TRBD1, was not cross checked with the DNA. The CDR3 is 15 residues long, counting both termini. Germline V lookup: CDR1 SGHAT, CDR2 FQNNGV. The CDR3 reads CASSLESVVTGTQCL.

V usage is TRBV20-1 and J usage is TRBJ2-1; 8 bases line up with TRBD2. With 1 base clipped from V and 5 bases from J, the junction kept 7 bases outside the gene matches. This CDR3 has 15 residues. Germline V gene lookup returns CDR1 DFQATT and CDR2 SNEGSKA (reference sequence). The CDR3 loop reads CSARGGSGSHNEQFF. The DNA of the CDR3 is TGCAGTGCTAGAGGGGGGAGCGGGAGCCACAATGAGCAGTTCTTC.

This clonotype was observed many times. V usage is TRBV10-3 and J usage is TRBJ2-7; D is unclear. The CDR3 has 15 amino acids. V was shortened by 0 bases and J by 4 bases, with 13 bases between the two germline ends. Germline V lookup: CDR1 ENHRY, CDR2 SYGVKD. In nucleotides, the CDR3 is TGTGCCATCAGTGAGTCCGGTAGTATGAGTTACGAGCAGTACTTC. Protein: CAISESGSMSYEQYF.

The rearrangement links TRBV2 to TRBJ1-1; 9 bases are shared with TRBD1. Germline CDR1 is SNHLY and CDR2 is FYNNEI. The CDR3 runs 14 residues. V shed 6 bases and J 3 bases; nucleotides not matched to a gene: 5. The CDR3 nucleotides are TGTGCCAGCAGCTCCGGACAGGGGCACACTGAAGCTTTCTTT. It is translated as CASSSGQGHTEAFF.

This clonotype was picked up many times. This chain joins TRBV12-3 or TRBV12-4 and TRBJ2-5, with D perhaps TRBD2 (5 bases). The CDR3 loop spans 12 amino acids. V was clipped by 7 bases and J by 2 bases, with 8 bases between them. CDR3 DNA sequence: TGTGCCAGCAAGCGCGGGCAAGAGACCCAGTACTTC. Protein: CASKRGQETQYF.

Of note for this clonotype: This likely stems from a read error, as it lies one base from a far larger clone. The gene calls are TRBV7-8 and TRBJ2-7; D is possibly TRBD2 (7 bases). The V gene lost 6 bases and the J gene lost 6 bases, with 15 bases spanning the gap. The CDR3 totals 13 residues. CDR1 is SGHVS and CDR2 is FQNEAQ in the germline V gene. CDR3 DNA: TGTGCCAGCAGTGTTCAGGGAGGGGGCGAGCAGTACTTC. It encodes CASSVQGGGEQYF.

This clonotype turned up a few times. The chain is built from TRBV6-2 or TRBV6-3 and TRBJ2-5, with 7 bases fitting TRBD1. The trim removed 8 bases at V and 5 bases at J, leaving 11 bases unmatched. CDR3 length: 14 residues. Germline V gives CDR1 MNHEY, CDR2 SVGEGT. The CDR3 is CASSTGAVGETQYF. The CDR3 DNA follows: TGTGCCAGCTCTACAGGGGCAGTCGGGGAGACCCAGTACTTC.

The CDR3 loop reads CASLKRGTDTQYF. In DNA, the CDR3 is TGTGCCAGCCTTAAGCGGGGCACAGATACGCAGTATTTT. The rearrangement joins TRBV5-6 to TRBJ2-3, with D perhaps matching TRBD2 (6 bases). Trimming pared 7 bases from V and 1 base from J, leaving 10 bases between. The CDR3 runs 13 residues. In germline, CDR1 is SGHDT, CDR2 YYEEEE.

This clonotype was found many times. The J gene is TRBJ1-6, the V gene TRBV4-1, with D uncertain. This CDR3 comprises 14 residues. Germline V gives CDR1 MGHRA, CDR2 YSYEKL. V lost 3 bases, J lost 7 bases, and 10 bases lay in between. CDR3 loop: CASSHVVSNSPLHF. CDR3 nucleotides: TGCGCCAGCAGCCACGTCGTGTCGAATTCACCCCTCCACTTT.

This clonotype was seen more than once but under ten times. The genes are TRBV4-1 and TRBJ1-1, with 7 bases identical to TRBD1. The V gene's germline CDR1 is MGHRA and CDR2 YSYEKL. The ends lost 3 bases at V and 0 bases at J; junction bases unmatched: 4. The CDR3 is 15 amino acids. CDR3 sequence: CASSQEGTVNTEAFF. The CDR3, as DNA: TGCGCCAGCAGCCAGGAAGGGACAGTGAACACTGAAGCTTTCTTT.

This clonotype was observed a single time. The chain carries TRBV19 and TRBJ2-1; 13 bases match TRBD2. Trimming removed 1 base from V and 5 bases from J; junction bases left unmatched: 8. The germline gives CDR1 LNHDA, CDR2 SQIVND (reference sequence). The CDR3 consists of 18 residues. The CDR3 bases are TGTGCCAGTAGTATAGTACGGACTAGCGGGAGATATAACAATGAGCAGTTCTTC. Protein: CASSIVRTSGRYNNEQFF.

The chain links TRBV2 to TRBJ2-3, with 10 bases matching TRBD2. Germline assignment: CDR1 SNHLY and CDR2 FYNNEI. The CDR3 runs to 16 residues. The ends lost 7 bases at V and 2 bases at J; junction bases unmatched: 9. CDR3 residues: CASTPGSGRYTDTQYF. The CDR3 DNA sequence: TGTGCCAGCACCCCGGGTAGCGGGAGGTACACAGATACGCAGTATTTT.

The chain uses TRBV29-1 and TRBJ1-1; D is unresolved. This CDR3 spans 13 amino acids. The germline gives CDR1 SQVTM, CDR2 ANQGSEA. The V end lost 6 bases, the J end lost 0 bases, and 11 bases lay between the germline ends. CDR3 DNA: TGCAGCGTGACATCCCCCATGAACACTGAAGCTTTCTTT. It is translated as CSVTSPMNTEAFF.

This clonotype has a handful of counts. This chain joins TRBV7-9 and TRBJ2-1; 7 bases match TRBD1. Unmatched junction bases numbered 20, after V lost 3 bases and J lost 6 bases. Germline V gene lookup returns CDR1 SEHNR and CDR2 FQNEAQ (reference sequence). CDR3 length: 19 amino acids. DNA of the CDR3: TGTGCCAGCAGCTTGCCCAGGGGGAGCCCGCAGGGAAAGGGCAATGAGCAGTTCTTC. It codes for CASSLPRGSPQGKGNEQFF.

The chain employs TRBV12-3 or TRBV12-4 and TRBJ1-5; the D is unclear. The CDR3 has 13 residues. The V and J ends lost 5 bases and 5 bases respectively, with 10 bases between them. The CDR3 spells CASSGQVYQPQHF. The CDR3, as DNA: TGTGCCAGCAGTGGCCAGGTATATCAGCCCCAGCATTTT.

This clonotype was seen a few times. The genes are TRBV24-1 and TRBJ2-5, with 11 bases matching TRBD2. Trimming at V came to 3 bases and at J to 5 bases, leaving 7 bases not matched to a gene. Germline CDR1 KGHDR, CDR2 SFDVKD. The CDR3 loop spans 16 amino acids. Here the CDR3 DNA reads TGTGCCACCAGTGATACTCTTAGCGGGAGGGCCGAGACCCAGTACTTC. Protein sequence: CATSDTLSGRAETQYF.

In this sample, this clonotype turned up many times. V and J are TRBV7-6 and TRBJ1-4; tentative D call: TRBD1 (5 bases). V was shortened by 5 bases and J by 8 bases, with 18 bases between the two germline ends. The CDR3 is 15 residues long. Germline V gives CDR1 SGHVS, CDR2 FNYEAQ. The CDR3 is CASSRGPKWDEKLFF. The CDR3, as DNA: TGTGCCAGCAGCAGAGGGCCCAAATGGGACGAAAAACTGTTTTTT.

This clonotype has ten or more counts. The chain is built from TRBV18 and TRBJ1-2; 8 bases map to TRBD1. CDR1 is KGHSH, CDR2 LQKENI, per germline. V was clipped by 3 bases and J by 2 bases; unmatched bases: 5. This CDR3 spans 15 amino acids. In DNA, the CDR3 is TGTGCCAGCTCACCTACCGGGACAGGCAACTATGGCTACACCTTC. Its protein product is CASSPTGTGNYGYTF.

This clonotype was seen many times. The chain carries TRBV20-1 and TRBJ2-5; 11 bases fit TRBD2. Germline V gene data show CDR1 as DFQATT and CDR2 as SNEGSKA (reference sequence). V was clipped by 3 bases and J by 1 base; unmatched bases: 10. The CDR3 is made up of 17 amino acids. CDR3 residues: CSARDSGRAIFQETQYF. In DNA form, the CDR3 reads TGCAGTGCTAGGGATAGCGGGAGGGCCATTTTCCAAGAGACCCAGTACTTC.

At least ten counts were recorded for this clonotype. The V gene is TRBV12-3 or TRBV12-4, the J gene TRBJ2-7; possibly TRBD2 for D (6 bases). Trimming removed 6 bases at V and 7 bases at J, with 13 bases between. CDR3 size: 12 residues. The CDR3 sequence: CASSYVGGEQYF. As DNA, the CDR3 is TGTGCCAGCAGCTACGTTGGGGGGGAGCAGTACTTC.

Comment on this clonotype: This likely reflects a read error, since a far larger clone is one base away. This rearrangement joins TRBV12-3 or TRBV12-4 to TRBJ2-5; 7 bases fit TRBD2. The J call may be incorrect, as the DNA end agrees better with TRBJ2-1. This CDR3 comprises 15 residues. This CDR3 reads CASSLGGRLINEQFF. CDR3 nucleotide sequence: TGTGCCAGCAGTTTGGGCGGGAGACTGATCAATGAGCAGTTCTTC.

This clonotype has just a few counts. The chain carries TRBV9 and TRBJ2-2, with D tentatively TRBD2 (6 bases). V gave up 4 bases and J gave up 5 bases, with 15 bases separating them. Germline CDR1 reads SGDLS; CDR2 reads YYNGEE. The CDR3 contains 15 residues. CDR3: CASSQYGSETGELFF. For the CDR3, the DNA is TGTGCCAGCAGCCAATACGGGAGTGAAACCGGGGAGCTGTTTTTT. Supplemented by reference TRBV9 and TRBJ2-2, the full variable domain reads DSGVTQTPKHLITATGQRVTLRCSPRSGDLSVYWYQQSLDQGLQFLIQYYNGEERAKGNILERFSAQQFPDLHSELNLSSLELGDSALYFCASSQYGSETGELFFGEGSRLTVL.